This note documents a single T cell receptor (beta chain) sequence. Antigen specificity is unknown. Treatment noted: oral pan-JAK inhibitor, 5-10 mg twice daily. V shed 0 bases and J shed 3 bases, with 12 bases lying between them. The CDR3 loop spans 16 amino acids. Germline CDR1 and CDR2: MNHEY and SVGAGI. These data come from a study of CD8+ T cells in alopecia areata. General study results and limits: Numerous clones, expanded in lesions, remained in scalp and blood during tofacitinib.

It was cDNA, reverse transcribed from extracted RNA, that served as the sequencing template. Libraries were prepared by immunoSEQ multiplex PCR; TCRdb keeps only in-frame clonotypes and omits some of them. Of approximately 150,000 clones listed, approximately 86% were seen once; the top ten hold roughly 13%. The chain recombines TRBV6-5 with TRBJ2-1; D may be TRBD2 (6 bases). The TCR was taken from a human donor with alopecia areata. Source: CD8+ T cells sorted from blood, taken at week 4, from a patient treated with tofacitinib. The CDR3: CASSYSPGRFYNEQFF. Here the CDR3 DNA reads TGTGCCAGCAGTTACTCGCCCGGGAGATTCTACAATGAGCAGTTCTTC.